The present T cell receptor (beta chain) was sequenced within a study of beta chain features in type 1 diabetes. In the study overall: Healthy donors and patients had similar age, gender and cell yields. The study, taken as a whole, reports: There was no resolution here of whether HLA type influences TCRB rearrangement. TCRB CDR3 length was moderately but significantly reduced in all four CD4+ subsets of Type 1 diabetes patients.

A few counts support this clone. The antigen is not known. Expressed TCRB transcripts were sequenced because the entire RNA isolate underwent reverse transcription. Only in-frame clones appear in the TCRdb table, and some are missing; sequencing was by immunoSEQ multiplex PCR. The sample consists of some 640,000 clones, roughly an eighth of them appearing once. Between the trimmed V and J ends, which lost 5 bases and 8 bases, there was a span of 19 bases. CDR1 and CDR2 (germline): SNHLY, FYNNEI. The CDR3 covers 15 residues. Populations isolated by sorting all had purity greater than 95%. The chain carries TRBV2 and TRBJ2-1, with TRBD1 as a possible D gene (6 bases). The clonotype was recovered from a man aged 18 to 29 with type 1 diabetes. Sequenced material: naive CD4+ T cells from blood. CDR3 loop: CASSPLGHSVHEQFF. In DNA, the CDR3 is TGTGCCAGCAGTCCCCTGGGACATTCGGTCCATGAGCAGTTCTTC.